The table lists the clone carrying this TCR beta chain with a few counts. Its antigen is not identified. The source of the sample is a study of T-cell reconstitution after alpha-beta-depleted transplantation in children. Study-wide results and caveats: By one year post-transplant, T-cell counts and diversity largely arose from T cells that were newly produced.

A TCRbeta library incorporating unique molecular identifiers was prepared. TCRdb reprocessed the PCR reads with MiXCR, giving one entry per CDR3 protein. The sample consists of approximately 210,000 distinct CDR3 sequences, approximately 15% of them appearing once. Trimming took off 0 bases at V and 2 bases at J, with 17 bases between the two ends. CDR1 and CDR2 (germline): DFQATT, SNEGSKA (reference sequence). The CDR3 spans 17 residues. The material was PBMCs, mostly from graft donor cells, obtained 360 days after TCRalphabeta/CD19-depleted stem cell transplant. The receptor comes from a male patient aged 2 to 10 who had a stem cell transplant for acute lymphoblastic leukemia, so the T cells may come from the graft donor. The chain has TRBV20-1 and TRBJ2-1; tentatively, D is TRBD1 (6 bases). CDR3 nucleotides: TGCAGTGCTAGAGATGTGGGTGGGGGCTCCACCTACAATGAGCAGTTCTTC. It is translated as CSARDVGGGSTYNEQFF.